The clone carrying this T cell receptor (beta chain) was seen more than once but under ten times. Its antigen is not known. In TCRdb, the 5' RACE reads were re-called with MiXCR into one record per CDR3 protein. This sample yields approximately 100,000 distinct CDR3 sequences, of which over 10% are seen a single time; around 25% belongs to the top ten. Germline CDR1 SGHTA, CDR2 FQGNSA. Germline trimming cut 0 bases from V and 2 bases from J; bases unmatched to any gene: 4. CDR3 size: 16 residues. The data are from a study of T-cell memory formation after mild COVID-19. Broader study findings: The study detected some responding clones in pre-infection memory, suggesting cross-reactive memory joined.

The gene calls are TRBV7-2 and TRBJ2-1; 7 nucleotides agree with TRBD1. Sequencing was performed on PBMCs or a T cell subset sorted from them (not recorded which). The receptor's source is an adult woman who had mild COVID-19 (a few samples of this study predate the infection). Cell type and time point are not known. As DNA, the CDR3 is TGTGCCAGCAGCTTAGCGAAGGGACAGCCCTACAATGAGCAGTTCTTC. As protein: CASSLAKGQPYNEQFF.